The clone carrying this TCR beta chain has just one count. Recovered status applied to Cohort 3 donors who had two consecutive negative PCRs. It also applied to those with clearance or with symptom resolution. V shed 4 bases and J 1 base; nucleotides not matched to a gene: 4. Germline assignment: CDR1 LGHNA and CDR2 YNFKEQ. There are 15 residues in the CDR3. The data were taken from a study of blood T cell repertoires in COVID-19. Whole-study context: T cells, B-cell-depleted T cells, or PBMCs provided the cDNA or gDNA that served as material.

Generated by immunoSEQ multiplex PCR, the TCRdb table keeps only in-frame clones and is missing some. This sample has 400,000 or so clones, with approximately 90% found just once. The clonotype was recovered from a man between 25 and 39 years old who had recovered from COVID-19. The V and J genes are TRBV4-2 and TRBJ2-3; 8 nucleotides align to TRBD1. Sample: PBMCs or T cells enriched from blood (not recorded which). In nucleotides, the CDR3 is TGTGCCAGCAGCCTTGGACAGGGAGGCACAGATACGCAGTATTTT. It encodes CASSLGQGGTDTQYF.